The 21 T cell receptor beta chains below all came from one sample that was sequenced in a study of blood T cell repertoires in COVID-19. The protocol was immunoSEQ multiplex PCR, while the TCRdb copy is restricted to in-frame clones and leaves out a portion. This sample yields 45,000 to 50,000 clones, of which around four fifths are seen a single time; around 7.4% belongs to the top ten. Material: peripheral blood. The receptors derive from a man in his sixties with active COVID-19.

This clone was observed once. The chain carries TRBV3-1 (or the pseudogene TRBV3-2) and TRBJ2-5; D is ambiguous. Germline V gene lookup returns CDR1 LGHDT and CDR2 YNNKEL (reference sequence). The V and J ends lost 4 bases and 3 bases respectively, with 6 bases between them. This CDR3 has 12 residues. As DNA, the CDR3 is TGTGCCAGCAGCCCTCCAGAAGAGACCCAGTACTTC. Its translation: CASSPPEETQYF.

The chain joins TRBV30 to TRBJ2-1, with TRBD1 matching over 9 bases. From germline, CDR1 is GTSNPN and CDR2 SVGIG (reference sequence). The CDR3 totals 14 residues. The V segment lost 3 bases and the J segment 8 bases; nucleotides outside the gene matches: 8. CDR3: CAWRGTGRLDEQFF. DNA for the CDR3: TGTGCCTGGAGAGGGACAGGGAGATTGGATGAGCAGTTCTTC.

Only a few counts were recorded for this clone. The chain has TRBV4-2 and TRBJ2-1, with 8 bases lining up with TRBD1. This CDR3 is built from 15 residues. Germline assignment: CDR1 LGHNA and CDR2 YNFKEQ. After removal of 5 bases from V and 5 bases from J, the junction contained 8 bases not matched to a gene. CDR3 in DNA: TGTGCCAGCAGCGAGGACAGGGTGGGGCACAATGAGCAGTTCTTC. Protein: CASSEDRVGHNEQFF.

The rearrangement joins TRBV21-1 to TRBJ2-7; the table assigns TRBD1, which was not confirmed against the DNA. TRBV21-1 is noted as a pseudogene. CDR3 length: 15 residues. The CDR3 DNA reads TGTGCCAGCAGCAAAGGGTCGGCAGGATCCTACGAGCAGTACTTC. Translation gives CASSKGSAGSYEQYF.

Within the sample, this clone is medium-sized. V usage is TRBV4-2 and J usage is TRBJ2-7; a possible D gene is TRBD2 (5 bases). Germline V gives CDR1 LGHNA, CDR2 YNFKEQ. V was shortened by 4 bases and J by 0 bases, with 16 bases between the two germline ends. The CDR3 loop spans 16 amino acids. CDR3 sequence (DNA): TGTGCCAGCAGCCCCCGCGAGCTAGGGAGCTCCTACGAGCAGTACTTC. It encodes CASSPRELGSSYEQYF.

The V gene is TRBV7-9, the J gene TRBJ2-7; D gene ambiguous. V dropped 4 bases and J dropped 2 bases, with 9 bases sitting between them. Germline-derived CDR1 and CDR2 are SEHNR and FQNEAQ (reference sequence). CDR3 size: 13 residues. CDR3 region: CASSSPETYEQYF. DNA of the CDR3: TGTGCCAGCAGCTCCCCAGAAACCTACGAGCAGTACTTC.

The CDR3 reads CASSPRVPGGGISQPQHF. The CDR3 DNA sequence: TGTGCCAGCTCACCACGGGTGCCAGGGGGCGGAATAAGCCAGCCCCAGCATTTT. J is TRBJ1-5 and V is TRBV18; TRBD1 agrees at 8 bases. The ends lost 1 base at V and 7 bases at J; junction bases unmatched: 15. Germline-derived CDR1 and CDR2 are KGHSH and LQKENI. The CDR3 totals 18 residues.

Only a few counts were recorded for this clone. This sequence joins TRBV6-1 and TRBJ1-5; D is possibly TRBD1 (5 bases). The CDR3 loop spans 14 amino acids. V lost 3 bases and J lost 3, with 9 bases in between. CDR1 and CDR2 (germline): MNHNS, SASEGT. The CDR3 protein is CASSEGHPNQPQHF. CDR3 nucleotides: TGTGCCAGCAGTGAGGGGCACCCCAATCAGCCCCAGCATTTT.

J is TRBJ2-2 and V is TRBV6-2 or TRBV6-3, with 8 bases aligning to TRBD2. Germline CDR1 reads MNHEY; CDR2 reads SVGEGT. J gave up 7 bases and V 5 bases, and 9 bases lay outside the gene matches. The CDR3 length is 15 residues. Here the CDR3 reads CASSQTGRDVGELFF. As DNA, the CDR3 is TGTGCCAGCAGTCAGACCGGGAGGGACGTCGGGGAGCTGTTTTTT.

The CDR3 DNA is TGTGCCAGTAGTGCAGATTCCTACGAGCAGTACTTC. Translated, it gives CASSADSYEQYF. The chain has TRBV19 and TRBJ2-7; D remains unclear. V lost 5 bases, J lost 1 base, and 6 bases lay in between. The CDR3 is 12 residues long. Germline V gene data show CDR1 as LNHDA and CDR2 as SQIVND (reference sequence).

The V call is TRBV18, the J call TRBJ2-2; 9 bases align to TRBD1. The germline V gene has CDR1 KGHSH and CDR2 LQKENI. The CDR3 contains 15 residues. The J segment lost 4 bases and the V segment lost 5 bases, leaving 5 bases of the junction unmatched. The CDR3 loop reads CASSGDRAPTGELFF. The CDR3, as DNA: TGTGCCAGCTCAGGGGACAGGGCGCCCACCGGGGAGCTGTTTTTT.

The chain joins TRBV27 to TRBJ2-7; tentatively, D is TRBD1 (5 bases). Germline V lookup: CDR1 MNHEY, CDR2 SMNVEV (reference sequence). V shed 0 bases and J shed 7 bases, with 16 bases lying between them. CDR3 size: 15 residues. The CDR3 loop reads CASSLSPGNSGEQYF. For the CDR3, the DNA is TGTGCCAGCAGTTTATCACCAGGGAATTCGGGTGAGCAGTACTTC.

J is TRBJ1-5 and V is TRBV19; D is perhaps TRBD1 (6 bases). This CDR3 has 18 residues. The ends were cut back, 5 bases at V and 7 bases at J, with 27 bases in the middle. Per germline, CDR1 LNHDA and CDR2 SQIVND (reference sequence). The CDR3: CASSPDGYSRGLRQPQHF. CDR3 DNA: TGTGCCAGTAGTCCAGACGGGTACTCAAGGGGGTTAAGACAGCCCCAGCATTTT. The full variable domain, with the rest looked up from reference TRBV19 and TRBJ1-5, is DGGITQSPKYLFRKEGQNVTLSCEQNLNHDAMYWYRQDPGQGLRLIYYSQIVNDFQKGDIAEGYSVSREKKESFPLTVTSAQKNPTAFYLCASSPDGYSRGLRQPQHFGDGTRLSIL.

This chain links TRBV19 with TRBJ1-2; a possible D gene is TRBD1 (6 bases). Between the trimmed V and J ends, which lost 4 bases and 5 bases, there was a span of 20 bases. The CDR3 extends over 16 amino acids. The germline gives CDR1 LNHDA, CDR2 SQIVND (reference sequence). CDR3 residues: CASSKGLRGIKYGYTF. CDR3 sequence (DNA): TGTGCCAGTAGTAAGGGCCTCAGGGGTATTAAGTATGGCTACACCTTC.

This chain uses TRBV28 with TRBJ1-6; TRBD1 matches 7 bases. The CDR3 covers 16 residues. Germline CDR1 MDHEN, CDR2 SYDVKM. The junction had 9 bases not matched to a gene; V was cut back by 6 bases and J by 4 bases. This chain's CDR3 is CASSFLGQTYNSPLHF. Written as DNA, the CDR3 is TGTGCCAGCAGCTTCCTGGGACAGACTTATAATTCACCCCTCCACTTT.

The genes are TRBV7-9 and TRBJ2-4, with 9 bases identical to TRBD1. The CDR3 contains 13 residues. Germline CDR1 SEHNR, CDR2 FQNEAQ (reference sequence). J was trimmed by 6 bases and V by 3 bases; bases with no gene match: 0. CDR3 amino acids: CASSLGQGNIQYF. As DNA, the CDR3 is TGTGCCAGCAGCTTGGGACAGGGAAACATTCAGTACTTC.

The V gene is TRBV15, the J gene TRBJ1-5; 9 bases line up with TRBD1. The CDR3 contains 17 residues. Per germline, CDR1 LNHNV and CDR2 YYDKDF (reference sequence). V dropped 0 bases and J dropped 2; count of bases not matched to a gene: 5. The CDR3, as DNA: TGTGCCACCAGCAGAGATCTGACAGGGGGGGGCAATCAGCCCCAGCATTTT. It yields the protein CATSRDLTGGGNQPQHF.

This clone showed up just once. The CDR3 bases are TGTGCCAGCTCACACGGACAGGGGGTGTGGGGCAATGAGCAGTTCTTC. Its protein product is CASSHGQGVWGNEQFF. This chain joins TRBV18 and TRBJ2-1, with 10 bases lining up with TRBD1. This CDR3 contains 16 residues. The junction had 9 bases not matched to a gene; V was cut back by 4 bases and J by 6 bases. The germline V gene encodes CDR1 KGHSH and CDR2 LQKENI.

The chain links TRBV6-1 to TRBJ2-7, with D possibly TRBD1 on 5 matching bases. V was shortened by 2 bases and J by 0 bases, with 11 bases between the two germline ends. This CDR3 has 15 amino acids. In germline, CDR1 is MNHNS, CDR2 SASEGT. The CDR3 protein is CASSERDRGSYEQYF. The CDR3 nucleotides are TGTGCCAGCAGTGAACGAGACAGAGGCTCCTACGAGCAGTACTTC.

This sequence joins TRBV7-9 and TRBJ2-7; D call uncertain. The germline V and J ends were trimmed by 0 bases and 2 bases, with 11 bases remaining between them. The CDR3 contains 15 residues. The germline V gene has CDR1 SEHNR and CDR2 FQNEAQ (reference sequence). The CDR3 coding sequence is TGTGCCAGCAGCTTAGCCCCCTGGTCGGCCTACGAGCAGTACTTC. Translation: CASSLAPWSAYEQYF.

This chain connects TRBV27 to TRBJ2-3; 12 bases map to TRBD2. CDR3 length: 15 residues. Germline V gene lookup returns CDR1 MNHEY and CDR2 SMNVEV (reference sequence). V lost 0 bases and J lost 5; bases outside the gene matches: 0. The CDR3 DNA reads TGTGCCAGCAGTTTATCACTAGCGGGGGGAGATACGCAGTATTTT. It yields the protein CASSLSLAGGDTQYF.